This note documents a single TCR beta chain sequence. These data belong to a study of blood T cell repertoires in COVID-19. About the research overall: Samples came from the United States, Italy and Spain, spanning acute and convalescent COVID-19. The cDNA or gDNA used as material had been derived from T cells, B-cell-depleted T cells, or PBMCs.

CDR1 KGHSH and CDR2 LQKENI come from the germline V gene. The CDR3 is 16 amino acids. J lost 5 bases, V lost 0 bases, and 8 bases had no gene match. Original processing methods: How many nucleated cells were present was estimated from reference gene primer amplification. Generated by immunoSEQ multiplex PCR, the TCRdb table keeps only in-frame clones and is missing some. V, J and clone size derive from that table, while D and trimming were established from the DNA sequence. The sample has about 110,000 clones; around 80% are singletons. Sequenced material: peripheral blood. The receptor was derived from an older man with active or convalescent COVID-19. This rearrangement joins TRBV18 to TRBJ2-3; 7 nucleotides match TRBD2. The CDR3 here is CASSPPAAGAGDTQYF. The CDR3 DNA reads TGTGCCAGCTCACCACCGGCCGCGGGAGCAGGAGATACGCAGTATTTT.